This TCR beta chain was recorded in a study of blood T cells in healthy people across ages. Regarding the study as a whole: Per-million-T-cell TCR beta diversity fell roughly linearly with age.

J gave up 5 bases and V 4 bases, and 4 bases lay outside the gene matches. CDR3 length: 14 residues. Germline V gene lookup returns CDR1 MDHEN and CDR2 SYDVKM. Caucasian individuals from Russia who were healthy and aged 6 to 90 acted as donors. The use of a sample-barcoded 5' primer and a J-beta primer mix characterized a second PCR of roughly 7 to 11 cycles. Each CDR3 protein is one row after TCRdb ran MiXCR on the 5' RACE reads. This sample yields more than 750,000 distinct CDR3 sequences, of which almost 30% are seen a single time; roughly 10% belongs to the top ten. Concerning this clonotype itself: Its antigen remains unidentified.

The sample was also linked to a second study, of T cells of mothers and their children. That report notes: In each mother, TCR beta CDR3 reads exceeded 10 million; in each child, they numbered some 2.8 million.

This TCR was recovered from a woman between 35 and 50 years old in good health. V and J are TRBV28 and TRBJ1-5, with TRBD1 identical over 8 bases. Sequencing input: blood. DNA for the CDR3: TGTGCCAGCAGTTGCCCGGACAGGGATCAGCCCCAGCATTTT. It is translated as CASSCPDRDQPQHF. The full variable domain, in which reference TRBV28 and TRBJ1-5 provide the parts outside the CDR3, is DVKVTQSSRYLVKRTGEKVFLECVQDMDHENMFWYRQDPGLGLRLIYFSYDVKMKEKGDIPEGYSVSREKKERFSLILESASTNQTSMYLCASSCPDRDQPQHFGDGTRLSIL.